This note documents a single T cell receptor (beta chain) sequence. The antigen is not known. Assay: immunoSEQ multiplex PCR; the TCRdb copy retains only in-frame clones and omits some. The sample has some 140,000 clones, roughly 91% seen once. The sample is drawn from a study of T cell responses to AZD1222 COVID-19 vaccine. This CDR3 is 18 amino acids long. The V and J ends lost 0 bases and 0 bases respectively, with 15 bases between them. Looked up from germline, CDR1 is SGHNT and CDR2 is YYREEE (reference sequence). Study results and caveats: Repertoires were sampled only after the peak T cell response. Baseline antibody screening turned up just a handful of seropositive AZD1222 recipients.

The rearrangement links TRBV5-4 to TRBJ2-2, with D perhaps matching TRBD2 (5 bases). The clonotype was recovered from an adult who received the AZD1222 COVID-19 vaccine. Specimen: peripheral blood, collected 28 days after the second AZD1222 dose. CDR3 sequence: CASSLEWGAATNTGELFF. Written as DNA, the CDR3 is TGTGCCAGCAGCTTGGAATGGGGAGCGGCGACGAACACCGGGGAGCTGTTTTTT.